This TCR beta chain was captured by sequencing in a study of blood T cell repertoires in COVID-19. Study information: The United States, Italy and Spain were the sources of the acute and convalescent COVID-19 samples.

Original analysis: Reference gene primer amplification yielded estimated nucleated cell counts. Produced via immunoSEQ multiplex PCR; TCRdb's table is partial and in-frame only. V and J calls and clone size follow that table, whereas D and trimming were derived from the DNA. The table has about 220,000 clones, around 83% seen once. Trimming cost V 4 bases and J 0 bases, with 7 bases left between them. CDR3 length: 14 residues. The germline CDR1 and CDR2 sequences are LNHDA and SQIVND (reference sequence). Source material: peripheral blood. The chain joins TRBV19 to TRBJ2-4, with no clear D. This TCR was sampled from a man aged 40-49 years who had recovered from COVID-19. Written as DNA, the CDR3 is TGTGCCAGTAGTACGGGTCTAGCCAAAAACATTCAGTACTTC. Translating gives CASSTGLAKNIQYF.